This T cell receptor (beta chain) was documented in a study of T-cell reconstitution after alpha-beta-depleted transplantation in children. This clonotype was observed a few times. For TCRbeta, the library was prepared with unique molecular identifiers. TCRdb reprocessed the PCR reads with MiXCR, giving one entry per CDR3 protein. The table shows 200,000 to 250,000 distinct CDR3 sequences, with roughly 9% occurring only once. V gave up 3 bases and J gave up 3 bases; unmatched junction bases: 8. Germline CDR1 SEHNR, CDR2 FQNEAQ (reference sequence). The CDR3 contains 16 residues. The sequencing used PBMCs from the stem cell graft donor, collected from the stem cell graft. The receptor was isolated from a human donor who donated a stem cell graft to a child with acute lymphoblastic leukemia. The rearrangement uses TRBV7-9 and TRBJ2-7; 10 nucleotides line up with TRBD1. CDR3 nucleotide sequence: TGTGCCAGCAGCTTGTGTTGGGACAGGGGACTCTACGAGCAGTACTTC. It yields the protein CASSLCWDRGLYEQYF.